This T cell receptor (beta chain) came from a study of T-cell reconstitution after alpha-beta-depleted transplantation in children (dated by TCRdb to 2016 to 2017). Concerning the study at large: Using TCR repertoire profiling, the study quantitatively followed how T-cell immune reconstitution unfolded in children after TCRalphabeta/CD19-depleted allogeneic hematopoietic cell transplantation.

Only a few counts were recorded for this clonotype. The clone's antigen remains unknown. Nothing much larger sits one base from this clone, and base qualities are not available. Counted from cysteine to phenylalanine, this CDR3 has 15 amino acids. The kept DNA is CDR3 alone, 45 bases in frame from the first base. Taken from the germline V gene, the CDR1 and CDR2 loops are SGHRS and YFSETQ. V is trimmed back by 5 bases and J by 1 base, and the junction contains 3 bases that no gene match accounts for. Library preparation used PCR. The instrument was an Illumina HiSeq 2500. TCR library preparation used molecular barcoding, with unique molecular identifiers applied to normalize quantification of the TCRbeta repertoire. The public reads were reanalyzed by TCRdb: fastp trimming at Q25, MiXCR alignment, in-frame beta chains only. Merged by CDR3 protein, the rows form single entries marked with the most common genes and DNA. The sample table shows a few hundred thousand distinct CDR3 sequences, and 11% are seen once. In total, the top ten clones hold nearly 5.5% of the sample.

The V and J genes are TRBV5-1 and TRBJ2-2; 9 of the junction bases match TRBD2. The material sequenced was PBMCs from the stem cell graft donor, taken from the stem cell graft. This sequence originates from a human donor who donated a stem cell graft to a child with acute myeloid leukemia. The bases read TGCGCCAGCAGGTTTAGCGGGGGGAACACCGGGGAGCTGTTTTTT. Its coded protein is CASRFSGGNTGELFF.